These T cell receptor beta chains were read from a single sample in a study of blood T cell repertoires in COVID-19. This table comes from immunoSEQ multiplex PCR, and its TCRdb copy is limited to in-frame clones, with some not included. The data contain roughly 87,000 clones, approximately 88% of them singletons. The sequencing input was peripheral blood. All receptors come from a man between 60 and 75 years old with acute or convalescent COVID-19. CDR3s include the opening cysteine and the closing phenylalanine or tryptophan. A D gene is named only where the DNA matches it firmly. Clone size, where shown, is once, few, many, or a class for clones that have expanded.

v_call: TRBV7-9; d_call: NA; clone_size: NA; j_call: TRBJ2-7; cdr3_aa: CASSLTGYEQYF; cdr3_nt: TGTGCCAGCAGCTTAACAGGCTACGAGCAGTACTTC
v_call: TRBV27; d_call: NA; clone_size: NA; j_call: TRBJ2-1; cdr3_aa: CASSRGPYNEQFF; cdr3_nt: TGTGCCAGCAGCAGGGGCCCCTACAATGAGCAGTTCTTC
v_call: TRBV6-5; d_call: NA; clone_size: NA; j_call: TRBJ2-3; cdr3_aa: CASSYFEGTDTQYF; cdr3_nt: TGTGCCAGCAGTTACTTTGAGGGCACAGATACGCAGTATTTT
v_call: TRBV7-6; d_call: TRBD1; clone_size: NA; j_call: TRBJ2-3; cdr3_aa: CASSLGLIYRGNADTQYF; cdr3_nt: TGTGCCAGCAGCTTAGGTCTTATTTACAGGGGTAACGCAGATACGCAGTATTTT
v_call: TRBV20-1; d_call: NA; clone_size: once; j_call: TRBJ2-5; cdr3_aa: CSASLSGGKETQYF; cdr3_nt: TGCAGTGCTAGTTTGTCAGGGGGGAAAGAGACCCAGTACTTC
v_call: TRBV24-1; d_call: TRBD2; clone_size: NA; j_call: TRBJ2-1; cdr3_aa: CATSDLTSGGTNEQFF; cdr3_nt: TGTGCCACCAGTGACCTGACTAGCGGGGGGACCAATGAGCAGTTCTTC
v_call: TRBV5-1; d_call: NA; clone_size: NA; j_call: TRBJ2-1; cdr3_aa: CASSPTDTMEQFF; cdr3_nt: TGCGCCAGCAGTCCGACAGATACAATGGAGCAGTTCTTC
v_call: TRBV6-5; d_call: NA; clone_size: once; j_call: TRBJ2-1; cdr3_aa: CASTSAGAYNEQFF; cdr3_nt: TGTGCCAGCACCTCTGCAGGGGCCTACAATGAGCAGTTCTTC
v_call: TRBV27; d_call: NA; clone_size: NA; j_call: TRBJ2-1; cdr3_aa: CASSLALQGLAEQFF; cdr3_nt: TGTGCCAGCAGTTTAGCCCTCCAGGGCCTTGCTGAGCAGTTCTTC
v_call: TRBV5-1; d_call: NA; clone_size: NA; j_call: TRBJ1-2; cdr3_aa: CASREESGTNYGYTF; cdr3_nt: TGCGCCAGCAGGGAGGAGAGTGGCACGAACTATGGCTACACCTTC
v_call: TRBV2; d_call: NA; clone_size: NA; j_call: TRBJ1-3; cdr3_aa: CASSDLRQSGNTIYF; cdr3_nt: TGTGCCAGCAGTGATCTCCGCCAGTCTGGAAACACCATATATTTT
v_call: TRBV5-1; d_call: TRBD2; clone_size: NA; j_call: TRBJ2-7; cdr3_aa: CASSLGTSFYEQYF; cdr3_nt: TGCGCCAGCAGCTTGGGGACTAGCTTCTACGAGCAGTACTTC
v_call: TRBV7-3; d_call: TRBD1; clone_size: NA; j_call: TRBJ1-2; cdr3_aa: CASSLNKGAGVFTF; cdr3_nt: TGTGCCAGCAGCCTAAATAAGGGGGCGGGTGTATTCACCTTC
v_call: TRBV7-6; d_call: NA; clone_size: NA; j_call: TRBJ2-1; cdr3_aa: CASSFDTSNEQFF; cdr3_nt: TGTGCCAGCAGCTTCGATACTAGCAATGAGCAGTTCTTC
v_call: TRBV29-1; d_call: TRBD1; clone_size: few; j_call: TRBJ1-1; cdr3_aa: CSAPGQGNPEAFF; cdr3_nt: TGCAGCGCCCCGGGACAGGGGAATCCTGAAGCTTTCTTT
v_call: TRBV5-1; d_call: TRBD1; clone_size: NA; j_call: TRBJ1-2; cdr3_aa: CASSLDKDRVVGYTF; cdr3_nt: TGCGCCAGCAGCTTGGATAAGGACAGGGTCGTTGGCTACACCTTC
v_call: TRBV21-1; d_call: NA; clone_size: NA; j_call: TRBJ1-1; cdr3_aa: CASSKLPRKGAGTEAFF; cdr3_nt: TGTGCCAGCAGCAAACTTCCACGAAAGGGGGCGGGAACTGAAGCTTTCTTT
v_call: TRBV11-2; d_call: NA; clone_size: NA; j_call: TRBJ2-7; cdr3_aa: CASSLDRVAYEQYF; cdr3_nt: TGTGCCAGCAGCTTAGATCGGGTGGCCTACGAGCAGTACTTC
v_call: TRBV7-9; d_call: NA; clone_size: NA; j_call: TRBJ1-2; cdr3_aa: CASSLSPDRGGYTF; cdr3_nt: TGTGCCAGCAGCTTAAGCCCTGACAGAGGCGGCTACACCTTC
v_call: TRBV28; d_call: TRBD1; clone_size: NA; j_call: TRBJ1-6; cdr3_aa: CASTLGQTGSPLHF; cdr3_nt: TGTGCCAGCACTCTGGGACAGACCGGTTCACCCCTCCACTTT
v_call: TRBV19; d_call: TRBD2; clone_size: NA; j_call: TRBJ2-3; cdr3_aa: CASTPGGVPTDTQYF; cdr3_nt: TGTGCCAGTACCCCCGGGGGGGTCCCCACAGATACGCAGTATTTT
v_call: TRBV3-1/TRBV3-2; d_call: TRBD2; clone_size: NA; j_call: TRBJ2-1; cdr3_aa: CASSPLAGAGEQFF; cdr3_nt: TGTGCCAGCAGCCCACTAGCGGGGGCCGGTGAGCAGTTCTTC
v_call: TRBV4-2; d_call: TRBD2; clone_size: NA; j_call: TRBJ2-7; cdr3_aa: CASSPGLAGVEQYF; cdr3_nt: TGTGCCAGCAGCCCGGGACTAGCGGGAGTTGAGCAGTACTTC
v_call: TRBV10-1; d_call: TRBD2; clone_size: NA; j_call: TRBJ2-2; cdr3_aa: CASSRGGTGELFF; cdr3_nt: TGCGCCAGCAGCCGGGGGGGCACCGGGGAGCTGTTTTTT
v_call: TRBV12-3/TRBV12-4; d_call: NA; clone_size: NA; j_call: TRBJ1-4; cdr3_aa: CASSFEVNEKLFF; cdr3_nt: TGTGCCAGCAGTTTTGAGGTTAATGAAAAACTGTTTTTT
v_call: TRBV24-1; d_call: TRBD2; clone_size: NA; j_call: TRBJ2-5; cdr3_aa: CATSEGGLARETQYF; cdr3_nt: TGTGCCACCAGTGAGGGGGGACTAGCACGGGAGACCCAGTACTTC
v_call: TRBV6-4; d_call: NA; clone_size: NA; j_call: TRBJ2-5; cdr3_aa: CASLSSGDTKYQETQYF; cdr3_nt: TGTGCCAGCCTTTCGTCCGGGGACACCAAGTACCAAGAGACCCAGTACTTC
v_call: TRBV7-9; d_call: NA; clone_size: NA; j_call: TRBJ1-3; cdr3_aa: CASSLERSGNTIYF; cdr3_nt: TGTGCCAGCAGCTTGGAGCGCTCTGGAAACACCATATATTTT
v_call: TRBV5-6; d_call: TRBD1; clone_size: once; j_call: TRBJ1-6; cdr3_aa: CASSPGTANSPLHF; cdr3_nt: TGTGCCAGCAGCCCCGGGACAGCCAATTCACCCCTCCACTTT
v_call: TRBV7-2; d_call: TRBD1; clone_size: NA; j_call: TRBJ1-4; cdr3_aa: CASRPGTGSEKLFF; cdr3_nt: TGTGCCAGCAGGCCCGGGACAGGGAGTGAAAAACTGTTTTTT
v_call: TRBV29-1; d_call: TRBD1; clone_size: NA; j_call: TRBJ1-1; cdr3_aa: CSVDKTGVTEAFF; cdr3_nt: TGCAGCGTCGATAAGACAGGGGTCACTGAAGCTTTCTTT
v_call: TRBV30; d_call: TRBD2; clone_size: NA; j_call: TRBJ2-7; cdr3_aa: CAWSKTSGGWEQYF; cdr3_nt: TGTGCCTGGAGCAAGACTAGCGGGGGTTGGGAGCAGTACTTC
v_call: TRBV6-4; d_call: NA; clone_size: NA; j_call: TRBJ1-2; cdr3_aa: CASSDFTLMLICVNYGYTF; cdr3_nt: TGTGCCAGCAGTGACTTTACCCTTATGCTCATCTGCGTTAACTATGGCTACACCTTC
v_call: TRBV24-1; d_call: TRBD1; clone_size: few; j_call: TRBJ1-5; cdr3_aa: CATKDTTGYNQPQHF; cdr3_nt: TGTGCCACCAAAGATACGACAGGGTACAATCAGCCCCAGCATTTT
v_call: TRBV18; d_call: TRBD1; clone_size: NA; j_call: TRBJ1-1; cdr3_aa: CASSPQTGVGTEAFF; cdr3_nt: TGTGCCAGCTCACCCCAGACAGGGGTCGGCACTGAAGCTTTCTTT
v_call: TRBV5-1; d_call: NA; clone_size: NA; j_call: TRBJ2-5; cdr3_aa: CASRTGGQETQYF; cdr3_nt: TGCGCCAGCAGGACTGGAGGGCAGGAGACCCAGTACTTC
v_call: TRBV5-1; d_call: NA; clone_size: NA; j_call: TRBJ1-3; cdr3_aa: CASSPNFSGSGNTIYF; cdr3_nt: TGCGCCAGCAGCCCCAACTTTAGCGGGAGTGGAAACACCATATATTTT
v_call: TRBV7-2; d_call: TRBD1; clone_size: NA; j_call: TRBJ2-1; cdr3_aa: CASSSQSGTGFHEQFF; cdr3_nt: TGTGCCAGCAGCTCTCAATCCGGGACAGGGTTCCATGAGCAGTTCTTC
v_call: TRBV12-3/TRBV12-4; d_call: NA; clone_size: NA; j_call: TRBJ2-4; cdr3_aa: CASSLRGKNIQYF; cdr3_nt: TGTGCCAGCAGTCTCCGAGGGAAAAACATTCAGTACTTC
v_call: TRBV27; d_call: TRBD2; clone_size: NA; j_call: TRBJ2-1; cdr3_aa: CASSITSGRVGEQFF; cdr3_nt: TGTGCCAGCAGCATAACTAGCGGGAGGGTTGGGGAGCAGTTCTTC
v_call: TRBV6-5; d_call: NA; clone_size: NA; j_call: TRBJ2-2; cdr3_aa: CASSKTRNTGELFF; cdr3_nt: TGTGCCAGCAGTAAGACTCGAAACACCGGGGAGCTGTTTTTT
v_call: TRBV28; d_call: NA; clone_size: NA; j_call: TRBJ1-2; cdr3_aa: CASSLSLGYTF; cdr3_nt: TGTGCCAGCAGTTTATCTTTAGGCTACACCTTC
v_call: TRBV21-1; d_call: NA; clone_size: NA; j_call: TRBJ1-6; cdr3_aa: CASSKWETHYSYNSPLHF; cdr3_nt: TGTGCCAGCAGCAAGTGGGAGACACATTACTCCTATAATTCACCCCTCCACTTT
v_call: TRBV9; d_call: TRBD2; clone_size: NA; j_call: TRBJ2-1; cdr3_aa: CASSVGGTTVSHNEQFF; cdr3_nt: TGTGCCAGCAGCGTGGGAGGGACTACCGTAAGCCACAATGAGCAGTTCTTC
v_call: TRBV9; d_call: NA; clone_size: NA; j_call: TRBJ1-6; cdr3_aa: CASSAQGNNSPLHF; cdr3_nt: TGTGCCAGCAGCGCCCAGGGTAATAATTCACCCCTCCACTTT
v_call: TRBV5-1; d_call: NA; clone_size: NA; j_call: TRBJ1-2; cdr3_aa: CASSLGGHMDQLNGYTF; cdr3_nt: TGCGCCAGCAGCTTGGGGGGGCACATGGACCAACTAAATGGCTACACCTTC
v_call: TRBV21-1; d_call: NA; clone_size: NA; j_call: TRBJ1-2; cdr3_aa: CASPRKGVNGYTF; cdr3_nt: TGTGCCAGCCCCAGGAAGGGGGTAAATGGCTACACCTTC
v_call: TRBV18; d_call: NA; clone_size: NA; j_call: TRBJ1-1; cdr3_aa: CASSPVRDTEAFF; cdr3_nt: TGTGCCAGCTCACCGGTCAGGGACACTGAAGCTTTCTTT
v_call: TRBV6-5; d_call: NA; clone_size: NA; j_call: TRBJ2-1; cdr3_aa: CASSEGGRSEQFF; cdr3_nt: TGTGCCAGCAGCGAGGGAGGACGGAGTGAGCAGTTCTTC